This T cell receptor beta chain is drawn from a study of T cells in Graves' hyperthyroidism and ophthalmopathy. General observations from the study: Most thyroid clonotypes with frequency above 0.001 were detected in blood.

The study excluded patients with uncontrolled infection, other autoimmune disease, pregnancy or lactation. Used for diagnoses were clinical symptoms, serum thyroxine and TRAb, thyroid ultrasound and orbital computed tomography. This clonotype has a handful of counts. Its antigen is undetermined. Researchers took RNA transcripts and amplified the TCR beta CDR3 regions from them. TCR CDR3 underwent first-round RT-PCR with the HTBI primer set. Using its own MiXCR run on the multiplex PCR reads, TCRdb lists one record per CDR3 protein. The sample records 700,000 or so distinct CDR3 sequences, about 15% being singletons. From germline, CDR1 is MNHEY and CDR2 SVGEGT. This CDR3 contains 11 residues. V shed 6 bases and J shed 6 bases, with 6 bases lying between them.

The V gene is TRBV6-2 or TRBV6-3, the J gene TRBJ2-1; D uncertain. Sequenced input: blood. The receptor was isolated from a man aged 18 to 29 with Graves' hyperthyroidism. The CDR3 protein is CASSPPNEQFF. The CDR3 DNA reads TGTGCCAGCAGCCCCCCCAATGAGCAGTTCTTC.